A single sample is the source of the 23 T cell receptor beta chains below, sequenced in a study of radiotherapy plus CTLA-4 blockade in lung cancer. Assay used: immunoSEQ multiplex PCR; TCRdb lists only in-frame clones, some missing. In the table there are about 76,000 clones, about four fifths of which are singletons. Sample: peripheral blood, taken from a patient treated with radiotherapy plus ipilimumab. These TCRs come from a human donor with non-small cell lung cancer who had stable disease on radiotherapy plus ipilimumab.

This clone was seen only once. V and J are TRBV6-1 and TRBJ1-1; the match to TRBD1 covers 7 bases. The CDR3 has 15 amino acids. Germline V gene lookup returns CDR1 MNHNS and CDR2 SASEGT. V was pared by 4 bases and J by 1 base, with 6 bases of the junction left unmatched. The CDR3 nucleotides are TGTGCCAGCAGTGCCCAGGGGGTGACGAACACTGAAGCTTTCTTT. Amino acid sequence: CASSAQGVTNTEAFF.

The V call is TRBV9, the J call TRBJ2-3, with a possible D match to TRBD2 (5 bases). Germline CDR1 and CDR2: SGDLS and YYNGEE. Trimming left V 0 bases short and J 3 bases short, with 8 bases between. The CDR3 extends over 14 amino acids. CDR3 bases: TGTGCCAGCAGCGTAGTGGACTCGACAGATACGCAGTATTTT. It is translated as CASSVVDSTDTQYF.

The V and J genes are TRBV7-9 and TRBJ1-5, with unresolved D. Germline-derived CDR1 and CDR2 are SEHNR and FQNEAQ (reference sequence). The CDR3 is made up of 12 amino acids. The germline V and J ends were trimmed by 1 base and 6 bases, with 4 bases remaining between them. CDR3 protein: CASSLGPQPQHF. The CDR3 DNA is TGTGCCAGCAGCTTAGGTCCTCAGCCCCAGCATTTT.

This chain uses TRBV28 with TRBJ2-7; unclear D gene. The CDR3 totals 12 residues. Trimming stripped 4 bases from V and 9 bases from J, with 13 bases between. Germline V gene data show CDR1 as MDHEN and CDR2 as SYDVKM. The CDR3 sequence: CASSSTTPWQYF. The CDR3 DNA sequence: TGTGCCAGCAGTTCGACCACGCCTTGGCAGTACTTC.

As for this clone: The identical CDR3 is also encoded by other nucleotide sequences in the sample. This chain links TRBV6-5 with TRBJ1-1, with 7 bases aligning to TRBD1. V trimming: 6 bases; J trimming: 2 bases; junction bases outside the gene matches: 3. The CDR3 is made up of 13 amino acids. Germline V gene data show CDR1 as MNHEY and CDR2 as SVGAGI. In nucleotides, the CDR3 is TGTGCCAGCAGCAGACAGGGAAACACTGAAGCTTTCTTT. The encoded protein is CASSRQGNTEAFF.

This chain joins TRBV29-1 and TRBJ2-2; D uncertain. CDR1 is SQVTM, CDR2 ANQGSEA, per germline. Deletions cut 6 bases from V and 3 bases from J, with 17 bases between. This CDR3 region has 15 residues. The CDR3 sequence is CSVTRGGADTGELFF. The CDR3 DNA reads TGCAGCGTCACGCGAGGCGGCGCGGACACCGGGGAGCTGTTTTTT.

CDR3 in DNA: TGTGCCAGTCGGGGGGGGACAGGGGCGCTCCGTGAGACCCAGTACTTC. Translating gives CASRGGTGALRETQYF. This sequence joins TRBV5-4 and TRBJ2-5, with 10 positions matching TRBD1. The CDR3 runs to 16 residues. The junction had 15 bases not matched to a gene; V was cut back by 8 bases and J by 5 bases. Per the germline V gene, CDR1 is SGHNT and CDR2 is YYREEE (reference sequence).

V gene TRBV9 combines with J gene TRBJ1-2; TRBD1 matches at 7 bases. There are 17 residues in the CDR3. The germline V gene encodes CDR1 SGDLS and CDR2 YYNGEE. The V and J ends lost 0 bases and 2 bases, in that order; junction bases with no gene match: 10. The CDR3 reads CASSVGGPLTGNYGYTF. The DNA for the CDR3 is TGTGCCAGCAGCGTAGGGGGCCCTTTGACAGGGAACTATGGCTACACCTTC.

The rearrangement joins TRBV5-1 to TRBJ2-5, with D possibly TRBD1 on 6 matching bases. The CDR3 has 14 amino acids. Germline loops: CDR1 SGHRS, CDR2 YFSETQ. The V gene lost 2 bases and the J gene lost 5 bases, with 13 bases spanning the gap. The CDR3 nucleotides are TGCGCCAGCAGCTTTAGTCAGGGGCACGAGACCCAGTACTTC. The encoded protein is CASSFSQGHETQYF.

CDR3 sequence: CASGQGLAGFQYF. As DNA, the CDR3 is TGTGCCAGCGGACAGGGACTAGCGGGGTTTCAGTACTTC. The chain is built from TRBV2 and TRBJ2-4, with 13 bases fitting TRBD2. J was trimmed by 11 bases and V by 8 bases; bases with no gene match: 6. This CDR3 has 13 amino acids. From germline, CDR1 is SNHLY and CDR2 FYNNEI.

This chain uses TRBV5-4 with TRBJ2-5; 7 bases line up with TRBD2. The CDR3 length is 15 residues. Germline-derived CDR1 and CDR2 are SGHNT and YYREEE (reference sequence). The ends lost 4 bases at V and 2 bases at J; junction bases unmatched: 8. The CDR3 is CASSHRRTRQETQYF. CDR3 coding DNA: TGTGCCAGCAGCCACCGGAGGACTAGGCAAGAGACCCAGTACTTC.

The V gene is TRBV7-6, the J gene TRBJ1-6, with TRBD1 matching over 9 bases. CDR1 and CDR2 (germline): SGHVS, FNYEAQ. There are 19 residues in the CDR3. The J segment lost 6 bases and the V segment lost 5 bases, leaving 17 bases of the junction unmatched. The CDR3 nucleotides read TGTGCCAGCAGCGCGGCGCCGGGACAGGGTATTTTGCTTAATTCACCCCTCCACTTT. It is translated as CASSAAPGQGILLNSPLHF.

The CDR3 nucleotides are TGTGCCAGCCACGAAACAGGGCCCAATCAGCCCCAGCATTTT. It specifies CASHETGPNQPQHF. The chain has TRBV28 and TRBJ1-5; tentative D call: TRBD1 (6 bases). Trimming cost V 8 bases and J 3 bases, with 14 bases left between them. This CDR3 is 14 amino acids long. Germline loops: CDR1 MDHEN, CDR2 SYDVKM.

This chain connects TRBV10-2 to TRBJ2-5; D is unresolved. The DNA end is a closer match to TRBJ2-7, so the J assignment may be wrong. Germline V gene data show CDR1 as WSHSY and CDR2 as SAAADI. The CDR3 is 12 residues long. CDR3 amino acids: CASSESSLEQYF. CDR3 DNA sequence: TGCGCCAGCAGTGAGTCTTCTCTCGAGCAGTACTTC.

The gene calls are TRBV28 and TRBJ2-3; 8 nucleotides agree with TRBD1. V gave up 3 bases and J gave up 1 base; unmatched junction bases: 6. Per the germline V gene, CDR1 is MDHEN and CDR2 is SYDVKM. The CDR3 spans 16 residues. The CDR3 spells CASSFGQGAGTDTQYF. CDR3 nucleotide sequence: TGTGCCAGCAGTTTCGGGCAGGGGGCTGGCACAGATACGCAGTATTTT.

The chain couples TRBV10-2 to TRBJ2-1; D not resolved. The germline CDR1 and CDR2 sequences are WSHSY and SAAADI. The V end was cut by 3 bases, the J end by 1 base, with 13 bases between. The CDR3 length is 16 residues. Here the CDR3 DNA reads TGCGCCAGCAGTGAACTCGGGCGGAGATCCTACAATGAGCAGTTCTTC. Translation gives CASSELGRRSYNEQFF.

This chain joins TRBV27 and TRBJ2-2; 7 bases align to TRBD1. The germline CDR1 and CDR2 sequences are MNHEY and SMNVEV (reference sequence). The ends lost 5 bases at V and 1 base at J; junction bases unmatched: 4. This CDR3 comprises 15 residues. The CDR3 bases are TGTGCCAGCAGTCTGCGGACAGGGAACACCGGGGAGCTGTTTTTT. Its protein product is CASSLRTGNTGELFF.

The V gene is TRBV27, the J gene TRBJ2-1; no clear D gene. Per the germline V gene, CDR1 is MNHEY and CDR2 is SMNVEV (reference sequence). The CDR3 is 16 amino acids. The ends were cut back, 5 bases at V and 7 bases at J, with 21 bases in the middle. CDR3 protein: CASSLSSGEWGNEQFF. CDR3 nucleotides: TGTGCCAGCAGTCTAAGTTCGGGCGAATGGGGTAATGAGCAGTTCTTC.

This clone was seen a few times. The chain couples TRBV30 to TRBJ1-1; 8 bases are a match to TRBD1. Germline lookup yields CDR1 GTSNPN and CDR2 SVGIG (reference sequence). The CDR3 is 11 amino acids. This chain's CDR3 is CATGQGGEAFF. CDR3 bases: TGTGCTACCGGACAGGGAGGTGAAGCTTTCTTT. The complete variable domain, with remaining parts taken from reference TRBV30 and TRBJ1-1, reads SQTIHQWPATLVQPVGSPLSLECTVEGTSNPNLYWYRQAAGRGLQLLFYSVGIGQISSEVPQNLSASRPQDRQFILSSKKLLLSDSGFYLCATGQGGEAFFGQGTRLTVV.

This sequence joins TRBV28 and TRBJ2-7; D call uncertain. V shed 6 bases and J shed 3 bases, with 12 bases lying between them. Germline values: CDR1 MDHEN, CDR2 SYDVKM. The CDR3 consists of 13 residues. CDR3 DNA: TGTGCCAGCAGCCCCCGGGTAGTCTACGAGCAGTACTTC. Amino acids: CASSPRVVYEQYF.

This sequence joins TRBV19 and TRBJ1-2; a possible D gene is TRBD1 (6 bases). The CDR3 has 15 residues. V was trimmed by 7 bases and J by 1 base, leaving 16 bases between them. CDR1 is LNHDA and CDR2 is SQIVND in the germline V gene (reference sequence). The CDR3 loop reads CASTMGRDINYGYTF. The CDR3 DNA reads as TGTGCCAGTACCATGGGCAGGGACATTAACTATGGCTACACCTTC.

The chain has TRBV7-6 and TRBJ1-1; D is undetermined. V was pared by 5 bases and J by 2 bases, with 9 bases between. Germline V gene data show CDR1 as SGHVS and CDR2 as FNYEAQ. This CDR3 comprises 13 residues. CDR3 in DNA: TGTGCCAGCAGCATTGACACCAACACTGAAGCTTTCTTT. Protein: CASSIDTNTEAFF.

This chain links TRBV6-5 with TRBJ1-5; 9 bases agree with TRBD1. Germline CDR1 MNHEY, CDR2 SVGAGI. With V trimmed by 6 bases and J by 5 bases, 8 bases remained unmatched. The CDR3 has 15 residues. CDR3 nucleotide sequence: TGTGCCAGCAGGCCCCGGGACAGGGAATATCAGCCCCAGCATTTT. Translating gives CASRPRDREYQPQHF.